The 25 T cell receptor beta chains reported below all come from one sample, sequenced in a study of shared clonotypes between healthy human individuals. The table came from immunoSEQ multiplex PCR; TCRdb's copy has only in-frame clones and leaves some out. The sample lists approximately 600,000 clones, around 95% seen once, with approximately 0.11% in the top ten. Naive CD8 cells, CD45RO-negative and positively selected for CCR7, excluded terminally differentiated effector memory CD45RA+ cells. The sequencing sample was made of naive CD8+ T cells sorted from blood. These TCRs come from a woman aged 30 to 39 in good health.

V is TRBV19 and J is TRBJ2-5, with 12 bases identical to TRBD2. CDR3 length: 15 amino acids. V trimming: 8 bases; J trimming: 3 bases; junction bases outside the gene matches: 7. Germline loops: CDR1 LNHDA, CDR2 SQIVND (reference sequence). The CDR3 coding sequence is TGTGCCAGTCGCTATGGACTAGCGGGAAAAGAGACCCAGTACTTC. Its protein product is CASRYGLAGKETQYF.

The V call is TRBV7-9, the J call TRBJ2-7; the match to TRBD1 covers 8 bases. Germline trimming cut 5 bases from V and 3 bases from J; bases unmatched to any gene: 12. The CDR3 spans 16 residues. The V gene's germline CDR1 is SEHNR and CDR2 FQNEAQ (reference sequence). The CDR3, as DNA: TGTGCCAGCAGCGGTACTGGACAGGGTGTTGTCTACGAGCAGTACTTC. Translating gives CASSGTGQGVVYEQYF.

The chain has TRBV7-2 and TRBJ2-3; possibly TRBD1 or TRBD2 for D (5 bases each). Germline CDR1 is SGHTA and CDR2 is FQGNSA. This CDR3 has 16 residues. V was pared by 5 bases and J by 0 bases, with 15 bases between. The CDR3 reads CASSLRGQLSTDTQYF. CDR3 in DNA: TGTGCCAGCAGCCTTCGGGGCCAACTTAGCACAGATACGCAGTATTTT.

V and J are TRBV9 and TRBJ2-7, with 10 nucleotides matching TRBD2. The V segment lost 3 bases and the J segment 6 bases; nucleotides outside the gene matches: 3. CDR1 is SGDLS, CDR2 YYNGEE, per germline. This CDR3 is built from 13 residues. In DNA form, the CDR3 reads TGTGCCAGCAGCGGTCTAGCGGGAGTCGAGCAGTACTTC. It yields the protein CASSGLAGVEQYF.

On this clone: Other DNA sequences in the sample encode the same CDR3. The chain links TRBV28 to TRBJ1-1; D possibly corresponds to TRBD1 (5 bases). Germline V CDR1 and CDR2: MDHEN, SYDVKM. The CDR3 runs to 13 residues. V lost 5 bases and J 2 bases, leaving 9 bases between the germline ends. This CDR3 is CASSLTENTEAFF. The CDR3 bases are TGTGCCAGCAGTCTGACAGAAAACACTGAAGCTTTCTTT.

CDR3 region: CASSLENSFEKLFF. CDR3 DNA sequence: TGTGCCAGCAGCTTAGAGAACAGCTTTGAAAAACTGTTTTTT. The chain recombines TRBV7-8 with TRBJ1-4; D is unclear. V dropped 1 base and J dropped 7 bases, with 10 bases sitting between them. The germline gives CDR1 SGHVS, CDR2 FQNEAQ. CDR3 length: 14 amino acids.

V usage is TRBV27 and J usage is TRBJ1-5; TRBD1 is a possible D gene (6 bases). The V end was cut by 5 bases, the J end by 1 base, with 12 bases between. This CDR3 is built from 15 residues. In germline, CDR1 is MNHEY, CDR2 SMNVEV (reference sequence). CDR3 sequence (DNA): TGTGCCAGCAGTGGCAGGGGTCGGAGCAATCAGCCCCAGCATTTT. This translates into CASSGRGRSNQPQHF.

This clone was counted a single time. The chain uses TRBV13 and TRBJ2-2, with TRBD1 as a possible D gene (6 bases). The V gene lost 5 bases and the J gene lost 7 bases, with 14 bases spanning the gap. The germline CDR1 and CDR2 sequences are PRHDT and FYEKMQ (reference sequence). The CDR3 is made up of 14 amino acids. This chain's CDR3 is CASSERGIDGELFF. The DNA for the CDR3 is TGTGCCAGCAGCGAGAGGGGGATAGACGGGGAGCTGTTTTTT. Looking up the rest from reference TRBV13 and TRBJ2-2 gives the full variable domain: AAGVIQSPRHLIKEKRETATLKCYPIPRHDTVYWYQQGPGQDPQFLISFYEKMQSDKGSIPDRFSAQQFSDYHSELNMSSLELGDSALYFCASSERGIDGELFFGEGSRLTVL.

The chain carries TRBV19 and TRBJ2-7, with 7 bases identical to TRBD2. J gave up 4 bases and V 0 bases, and 9 bases lay outside the gene matches. CDR1 LNHDA and CDR2 SQIVND come from the germline V gene (reference sequence). The CDR3 has 16 residues. CDR3 residues: CASSIDLTSVGYEQYF. The CDR3 DNA sequence: TGTGCCAGTAGTATAGATCTAACTAGCGTAGGATACGAGCAGTACTTC.

The gene calls are TRBV4-1 and TRBJ1-6, with TRBD1 identical over 7 bases. This CDR3 region has 15 residues. Germline CDR1 is MGHRA and CDR2 is YSYEKL. V dropped 3 bases and J dropped 7; count of bases not matched to a gene: 6. DNA for the CDR3: TGCGCCAGCAGCCACAAACAGGGGCTGAATTCACCCCTCCACTTT. As protein: CASSHKQGLNSPLHF.

The gene calls are TRBV6-1 and TRBJ2-7, with 10 bases lining up with TRBD2. The CDR3 has 15 residues. The V segment lost 2 bases and the J segment 5 bases; nucleotides outside the gene matches: 6. Germline CDR1 is MNHNS and CDR2 is SASEGT. The CDR3 sequence: CASSETALAGDEQYF. The CDR3 bases are TGTGCCAGCAGTGAAACGGCGCTAGCGGGAGACGAGCAGTACTTC.

CDR3 amino acids: CASSDSSGELFF. The CDR3 nucleotides are TGCGCCAGCAGTGACTCTAGCGGGGAGCTGTTTTTT. The chain couples TRBV10-1 to TRBJ2-2; no definite D call. This CDR3 spans 12 amino acids. V shed 3 bases and J shed 7 bases, with 6 bases lying between them. Germline V gene data show CDR1 as WNHNN and CDR2 as SYGVQD (reference sequence).

This clone was found once. The chain recombines TRBV2 with TRBJ2-5; TRBD2 aligns across 11 bases. This CDR3 is 15 amino acids long. Germline CDR1 reads SNHLY; CDR2 reads FYNNEI. J lost 7 bases, V lost 3 bases, and 7 bases had no gene match. CDR3 in amino acids: CASSDPGTSGGTQYF. The CDR3 coding sequence is TGTGCCAGCAGTGACCCAGGGACTAGCGGTGGGACCCAGTACTTC.

The genes are TRBV27 and TRBJ2-7; 12 bases fit TRBD2. Losses at the gene ends were 4 bases for V and 10 bases for J; bases not matched to a gene: 5. The length of the CDR3 is 13 residues. Germline V gene sequence: CDR1 MNHEY, CDR2 SMNVEV (reference sequence). The CDR3 DNA sequence: TGTGCCAGCAGTTCGGGACTAGCGGGTCAACAGTACTTC. Protein product: CASSSGLAGQQYF.

This chain uses TRBV27 with TRBJ2-7; 7 nucleotides match TRBD2. The CDR3 has 15 residues. Looked up from germline, CDR1 is MNHEY and CDR2 is SMNVEV (reference sequence). The V segment lost 5 bases and the J segment 3 bases; nucleotides outside the gene matches: 10. The DNA for the CDR3 is TGTGCCAGCAGTCCGGCCGGGGGAGGGATCTACGAGCAGTACTTC. Amino acid sequence: CASSPAGGGIYEQYF.

The chain links TRBV4-2 to TRBJ2-2; D may be TRBD2 (6 bases). V gave up 0 bases and J gave up 6 bases, with 17 bases separating them. Germline V gene sequence: CDR1 LGHNA, CDR2 YNFKEQ. This CDR3 contains 17 residues. The chain's CDR3 is CASSQDLYGSKAGELFF. The CDR3, as DNA: TGTGCCAGCAGCCAAGATCTTTACGGGAGCAAAGCCGGGGAGCTGTTTTTT.

The V and J genes are TRBV7-2 and TRBJ1-5; 9 bases match TRBD1. Germline-derived CDR1 and CDR2 are SGHTA and FQGNSA. The CDR3 is 19 residues long. J lost 0 bases, V lost 4 bases, and 13 bases had no gene match. The CDR3 DNA follows: TGTGCCAGCAGCTCCGGGACAGGGTCGTCTGTTTATAGCAATCAGCCCCAGCATTTT. Protein sequence: CASSSGTGSSVYSNQPQHF.

The V and J genes are TRBV5-6 and TRBJ2-2, with TRBD2 identical over 15 bases. V was pared by 4 bases and J by 6 bases, with 10 bases of the junction left unmatched. This CDR3 contains 18 residues. The germline V gene has CDR1 SGHDT and CDR2 YYEEEE. This CDR3 is CASSPLGLAGGTPGELFF. The CDR3 bases are TGTGCCAGCAGCCCGCTTGGACTAGCGGGAGGGACCCCCGGGGAGCTGTTTTTT.

The chain recombines TRBV27 with TRBJ2-2, with 12 bases matching TRBD1. The CDR3 sequence is 15 residues long. From germline, CDR1 is MNHEY and CDR2 SMNVEV (reference sequence). J gave up 7 bases and V 5 bases, and 5 bases lay outside the gene matches. The CDR3, as DNA: TGTGCCAGCAGTCCGGGACAGGGGGCAATCGGGGAGCTGTTTTTT. Its translation: CASSPGQGAIGELFF.

The count of this clone is one. This chain links TRBV9 with TRBJ2-2; unclear D gene. Trimming stripped 6 bases from V and 3 bases from J, with 6 bases between. This CDR3 has 12 residues. CDR1 is SGDLS, CDR2 YYNGEE, per germline. CDR3 sequence: CASTPDTGELFF. The CDR3 DNA follows: TGTGCCAGCACCCCGGACACCGGGGAGCTGTTTTTT.

Notes on this clone: Other DNA variants within this sample encode the same CDR3. J is TRBJ2-7 and V is TRBV5-1; D might be TRBD1 (5 bases). CDR3 length: 13 residues. CDR1 SGHRS and CDR2 YFSETQ come from the germline V gene. V lost 0 bases and J lost 3, with 7 bases in between. CDR3 amino acids: CASSLVQGYEQYF. CDR3 sequence (DNA): TGCGCCAGCAGCTTGGTTCAGGGCTACGAGCAGTACTTC.

The chain employs TRBV27 and TRBJ1-2; TRBD1 is a possible D gene (6 bases). In germline, CDR1 is MNHEY, CDR2 SMNVEV (reference sequence). The CDR3 totals 13 residues. V dropped 5 bases and J dropped 6 bases, with 13 bases sitting between them. The CDR3 DNA is TGTGCCAGCAGTGTCACAGGGCTGGATGGCTACACCTTC. Translation gives CASSVTGLDGYTF.

The chain carries TRBV10-3 and TRBJ1-1, with TRBD1 matching over 8 bases. V lost 11 bases, J lost 2 bases, and 7 bases stayed unmatched. CDR1 is ENHRY and CDR2 is SYGVKD in the germline V gene. This CDR3 is 13 amino acids long. The CDR3 spells CAAKGQDNTEAFF. In DNA form, the CDR3 reads TGTGCCGCCAAGGGACAGGATAACACTGAAGCTTTCTTT.

The rearrangement uses TRBV4-1 and TRBJ2-1; the match to TRBD2 covers 8 bases. V lost 0 bases, J lost 10 bases, and 17 bases stayed unmatched. CDR3 length equals 18 residues. The germline V gene encodes CDR1 MGHRA and CDR2 YSYEKL. In DNA form, the CDR3 reads TGCGCCAGCAGCCAAGAGTGGGGGCTAGCGGGTCATTTTTTAGAGCAGTTCTTC. It codes for CASSQEWGLAGHFLEQFF.

This clone has just one count. In the same sample, other DNA sequences code for this CDR3. This rearrangement joins TRBV27 to TRBJ2-7; D remains ambiguous. The CDR3 extends over 13 amino acids. Between the trimmed V and J ends, which lost 4 bases and 4 bases, there was a span of 11 bases. Germline V CDR1 and CDR2: MNHEY, SMNVEV (reference sequence). CDR3 nucleotide sequence: TGTGCCAGCAGTTATGGCAGGTCATACGAGCAGTACTTC. It translates to CASSYGRSYEQYF.